The 4 T cell receptor beta chains below were found in one sample sequenced in a study of blood T cells in healthy people across ages. Together with a sample-barcoded 5' primer, a J-beta primer mix was included in a second PCR lasting roughly 6 to 12 cycles. TCRdb recomputed calls from the 5' RACE reads with MiXCR, one row per CDR3 protein. The sample holds about 800,000 distinct CDR3 sequences; 20% to 25% are singletons and the top ten take approximately 4%. This sample also appeared in a second study, on T cells of mothers and their children.

The specimen was blood. These receptors came from a boy younger than 18 in good health.

The gene calls are TRBV20-1 and TRBJ1-1; no definite D call. The CDR3 has 13 residues. Germline CDR1 is DFQATT and CDR2 is SNEGSKA (reference sequence). V was shortened by 1 base and J by 5 bases, with 11 bases between the two germline ends. CDR3 residues: CSARVVGRTEAFF. Written as DNA, the CDR3 is TGCAGTGCTAGAGTCGTGGGGAGGACTGAAGCTTTCTTT.

This clonotype came up once. The CDR3: CASSLGGGATEQYF. The CDR3 DNA sequence: TGTGCCAGCAGCTTGGGAGGGGGCGCAACCGAGCAGTACTTC. The V gene is TRBV5-6, the J gene TRBJ2-7; 7 nucleotides agree with TRBD1. Germline V gene sequence: CDR1 SGHDT, CDR2 YYEEEE. After removal of 0 bases from V and 6 bases from J, the junction contained 6 bases not matched to a gene. This CDR3 spans 14 amino acids.

This clonotype was counted between two and nine times. V and J are TRBV6-5 and TRBJ1-2; perhaps TRBD1 as D (6 bases). Germline CDR1 MNHEY, CDR2 SVGAGI. The CDR3 runs 17 residues. Trimming left V 3 bases short and J 5 bases short, with 22 bases between. The DNA of the CDR3 is TGTGCCAGCAGTTATCCCGCCCGGGGGCAGGGATTTTATGGCTACACCTTC. Amino acid sequence: CASSYPARGQGFYGYTF.

The sample holds a few counts of this clonotype. This rearrangement joins TRBV27 to TRBJ2-7; TRBD1 matches 7 bases. This CDR3 has 14 amino acids. In germline, CDR1 is MNHEY, CDR2 SMNVEV (reference sequence). Germline trimming cut 0 bases from V and 5 bases from J; bases unmatched to any gene: 4. The CDR3 DNA is TGTGCCAGCAGTTTATCAGGAACAGGGGACGAGCAGTACTTC. This translates into CASSLSGTGDEQYF.